This TCR beta chain was identified during a study of shared clonotypes between healthy human individuals. Study at large: Donors were a couple of women and three men aged 18 to 49. Study observations and caveats: When naive CD4 clonotypes were compared across several donors, 4% to 5.5% were shared. Sample collection involved blood only; tissue repertoires are likely different.

Terminally differentiated effector memory CD45RA+ cells were left out of the naive CD8 fraction, which was CD45RO-negative and positively selected for CCR7. Concerning this clone: Its antigen is still unknown.

Trimming shortened V by 3 bases and J by 5 bases, and 8 bases separated the two germline ends. CDR3 size: 14 residues. Germline CDR1 is MDHEN and CDR2 is SYDVKM. The genomic DNA of each subset was split evenly across several immunoSEQ plates. TCRdb's copy holds only in-frame clones and misses some; the assay was immunoSEQ multiplex PCR. This table holds about 600,000 clones, roughly 95% found once. This chain connects TRBV28 to TRBJ1-6; D gene uncertain. The sequence derives from a woman in her twenties or thirties in good health. Sequencing was performed on naive CD8+ T cells sorted from blood. CDR3: CASSFMTDNSPLHF. The CDR3 nucleotides read TGTGCCAGCAGTTTCATGACGGATAATTCACCCCTCCACTTT. The whole variable domain, remainder taken from reference TRBV28 and TRBJ1-6, is DVKVTQSSRYLVKRTGEKVFLECVQDMDHENMFWYRQDPGLGLRLIYFSYDVKMKEKGDIPEGYSVSREKKERFSLILESASTNQTSMYLCASSFMTDNSPLHFGNGTRLTVT.